Presented here are 10 T cell receptor beta chains from one specimen sequenced in a study of T cell responses to AZD1222 COVID-19 vaccine. TCRdb keeps only in-frame clones here, not all; method: immunoSEQ multiplex PCR. The data hold more than 90,000 clones, with approximately 88% observed a single time. The sequences come from peripheral blood, collected 28 days after the second AZD1222 dose. These receptors came from an adult who received the AZD1222 COVID-19 vaccine.

This rearrangement joins TRBV3-1 (or the pseudogene TRBV3-2) to TRBJ2-7; TRBD1 agrees at 10 bases. In germline, CDR1 is LGHDT, CDR2 YNNKEL (reference sequence). Trimming cost V 4 bases and J 2 bases; bases outside gene matches: 5. The CDR3 totals 15 residues. The CDR3 sequence is CASSPRDRGTYEQYF. For the CDR3, the DNA is TGTGCCAGCAGCCCCCGGGACAGGGGTACCTACGAGCAGTACTTC.

The chain is built from TRBV20-1 and TRBJ1-1; D gene uncertain. V was cut by 4 bases and J by 5 bases, with 8 bases left in between. CDR3 length equals 11 residues. CDR1 and CDR2 (germline): DFQATT, SNEGSKA (reference sequence). For the CDR3, the DNA is TGCAGTGCTAAAAGAGGGACTGAAGCTTTCTTT. Residues: CSAKRGTEAFF.

This rearrangement joins TRBV2 to TRBJ2-1, with a weak D call TRBD2 (6 bases). V lost 8 bases and J 7 bases, leaving 18 bases between the germline ends. Looked up from germline, CDR1 is SNHLY and CDR2 is FYNNEI. The length of the CDR3 is 14 residues. CDR3 in DNA: TGTGCCAGCGGGGGACTCGTGACGAGGAATGAGCAGTTCTTC. Its translation: CASGGLVTRNEQFF.

The chain joins TRBV7-6 to TRBJ1-6, with 10 bases that match TRBD1. This CDR3 has 14 residues. From germline, CDR1 is SGHVS and CDR2 FNYEAQ. The trim removed 7 bases at V and 8 bases at J, leaving 5 bases unmatched. CDR3 sequence: CASTRGQGDSPLHF. Written as DNA, the CDR3 is TGTGCCAGCACCCGAGGACAGGGGGATTCACCCCTCCACTTT.

The V gene is TRBV12-3 or TRBV12-4, the J gene TRBJ1-1; no clear D. The CDR3 consists of 13 residues. Trimming removed 3 bases at V and 5 bases at J, with 10 bases between. The CDR3: CASSLVTETEAFF. Here the CDR3 DNA reads TGTGCCAGCAGTTTGGTTACGGAGACTGAAGCTTTCTTT.

V and J are TRBV9 and TRBJ1-4; weak D call: TRBD1 (6 bases). Between the trimmed V and J ends, which lost 3 bases and 8 bases, there was a span of 20 bases. Germline V gene sequence: CDR1 SGDLS, CDR2 YYNGEE. This CDR3 comprises 16 residues. In DNA form, the CDR3 reads TGTGCCAGCAGCGCCCGGGGAGGAGGGGGAAGAGAAAAACTGTTTTTT. This sequence encodes CASSARGGGGREKLFF.

This clone was observed a few times. This chain connects TRBV6-5 to TRBJ2-7, with TRBD2 matching 13 bases. Trimming at V came to 6 bases and at J to 5 bases, leaving 4 bases not matched to a gene. The CDR3 has 14 amino acids. The germline CDR1 and CDR2 sequences are MNHEY and SVGAGI. The CDR3 is CASRLAGGIDEQYF. In nucleotides, the CDR3 is TGTGCCAGCAGACTAGCGGGGGGGATCGACGAGCAGTACTTC.

The V call is TRBV5-6, the J call TRBJ2-4; tentatively, D is TRBD2 (5 bases). The V end lost 3 bases, the J end lost 6 bases, and 22 bases lay between the germline ends. Germline lookup yields CDR1 SGHDT and CDR2 YYEEEE. The CDR3 extends over 17 amino acids. CDR3 coding DNA: TGTGCCAGCAGCTCGGGGTTAGGACTCCTAGGGCCAAACATTCAGTACTTC. This encodes CASSSGLGLLGPNIQYF.

This chain uses TRBV3-1 (or the pseudogene TRBV3-2) with TRBJ1-3, with D hard to call. Trimming removed 3 bases from V and 3 bases from J, with 12 bases in between. CDR1 is LGHDT, CDR2 YNNKEL, per germline (reference sequence). CDR3 length: 15 residues. CDR3 amino acids: CASSHGRGNGNTIYF. The CDR3 DNA sequence: TGTGCCAGCAGCCACGGACGTGGGAATGGAAACACCATATATTTT.

The chain employs TRBV4-1 and TRBJ2-7; D is possibly TRBD1 or TRBD2 (5 bases each). The CDR3 totals 16 residues. Deletions cut 1 base from V and 6 bases from J, with 19 bases between. The germline V gene encodes CDR1 MGHRA and CDR2 YSYEKL. The CDR3 DNA reads TGCGCCAGCAGCCAAGGTGGGGTCCAGGGAGTCGGCGAGCAGTACTTC. Translation: CASSQGGVQGVGEQYF.